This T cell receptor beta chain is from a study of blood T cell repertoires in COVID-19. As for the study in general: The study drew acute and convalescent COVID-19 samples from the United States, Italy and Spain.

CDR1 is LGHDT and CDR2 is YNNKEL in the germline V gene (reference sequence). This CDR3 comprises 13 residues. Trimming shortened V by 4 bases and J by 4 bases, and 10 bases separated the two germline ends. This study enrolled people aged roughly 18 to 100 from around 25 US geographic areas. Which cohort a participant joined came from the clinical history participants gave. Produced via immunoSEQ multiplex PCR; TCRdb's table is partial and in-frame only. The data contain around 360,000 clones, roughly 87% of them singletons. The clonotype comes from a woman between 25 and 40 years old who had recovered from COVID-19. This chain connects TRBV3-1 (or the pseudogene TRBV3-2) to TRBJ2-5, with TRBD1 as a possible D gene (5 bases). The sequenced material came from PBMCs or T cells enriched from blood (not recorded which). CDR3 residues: CASSRLQGETQYF. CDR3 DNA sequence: TGTGCCAGCAGCCGTCTTCAGGGAGAGACCCAGTACTTC.